This T cell receptor (beta chain) was identified in a study of long-term antiretroviral therapy in people with HIV. The study's findings and limits: Blood specimens, gathered between 2004 and 2017, were possibly obtained under older ART regimens.

Going into DNA extraction, samples held roughly 0.85-11 million cryopreserved PBMC. To note about this clone: Antigen specificity is unknown.

It was version v3.0 of the immunoSEQ assay that was run at survey level. Produced via immunoSEQ multiplex PCR; TCRdb's table is partial and in-frame only. The data contain some 24,000 clones, more than 65% of them singletons. Trimming left V 0 bases short and J 9 bases short, with 6 bases between. Per the germline V gene, CDR1 is LNHNV and CDR2 is YYDKDF (reference sequence). CDR3 length: 12 amino acids. The chain couples TRBV15 to TRBJ2-1, with D possibly matching TRBD1 (5 bases). This TCR came from a young man with HIV. Here the sequenced sample was unsorted PBMCs, taken 4.4 years after starting antiretroviral therapy. This CDR3 is CATSRDRGEQFF. DNA for the CDR3: TGTGCCACCAGCAGAGATAGGGGTGAGCAGTTCTTC.